Following are 30 T cell receptor beta chains from one sample sequenced in a study of control samples from healthy donors and cancer patients. Sequencing was performed with immunoSEQ multiplex PCR; in TCRdb, only in-frame clones are kept and a portion is missing. In the table there are 46,000 or so clones, 90% to 95% of which are singletons. The sequenced sample was PBMCs. All receptors come from a man aged 30 to 39 with colorectal cancer.

The J gene is TRBJ2-2, the V gene TRBV6-5, with D perhaps matching TRBD2 (6 bases). There are 14 residues in the CDR3. Germline V gene sequence: CDR1 MNHEY, CDR2 SVGAGI. V was pared by 5 bases and J by 1 base, with 8 bases between. The CDR3 coding sequence is TGTGCCAGCAGTCAGGGACTGAACACCGGGGAGCTGTTTTTT. Translation: CASSQGLNTGELFF.

The chain employs TRBV19 and TRBJ1-3; a possible D gene is TRBD1 (5 bases). Germline CDR1 reads LNHDA; CDR2 reads SQIVND (reference sequence). Trimming removed 6 bases from V and 0 bases from J, with 12 bases in between. The CDR3 is 15 amino acids. CDR3 amino acids: CASSPDSSSGNTIYF. The CDR3, as DNA: TGTGCCAGTAGCCCCGACAGTAGCTCTGGAAACACCATATATTTT.

The rearrangement joins TRBV30 to TRBJ2-3; TRBD1 or TRBD2 may be the D gene (5 bases each). CDR1 is GTSNPN, CDR2 SVGIG, per germline (reference sequence). The CDR3 sequence is 14 residues long. The V end was cut by 1 base, the J end by 4 bases, with 12 bases between. CDR3 sequence: CAWSGGSGADTQYF. CDR3 bases: TGTGCCTGGAGTGGGGGGAGTGGGGCAGATACGCAGTATTTT.

V and J are TRBV5-1 and TRBJ2-3; a weak D match, TRBD2 (6 bases). The CDR3 totals 14 residues. Germline V gene lookup returns CDR1 SGHRS and CDR2 YFSETQ. V was shortened by 1 base and J by 1 base, with 7 bases between the two germline ends. CDR3 amino acids: CASSLSGGTDTQYF. CDR3 sequence (DNA): TGCGCCAGCAGCTTGTCGGGGGGCACAGATACGCAGTATTTT.

This clone came up a few times. The chain is built from TRBV2 and TRBJ1-5; 7 bases are a match to TRBD1. Germline V gene sequence: CDR1 SNHLY, CDR2 FYNNEI. The CDR3 covers 13 residues. V lost 6 bases to trimming and J lost 4 bases; unmatched junction nucleotides: 3. CDR3 sequence: CASRTGANQPQHF. The CDR3 DNA is TGTGCCAGCAGAACAGGGGCAAATCAGCCCCAGCATTTT.

This chain connects TRBV12-3 or TRBV12-4 to TRBJ2-1; 8 bases are a match to TRBD2. J gave up 10 bases and V 3 bases, and 5 bases lay outside the gene matches. The CDR3 is made up of 13 amino acids. Here the CDR3 reads CASSFSASGEQFF. The DNA for the CDR3 is TGTGCCAGCAGTTTTTCGGCTAGCGGGGAGCAGTTCTTC.

V is TRBV5-1 and J is TRBJ1-6; a possible D gene is TRBD1 (6 bases). Germline lookup yields CDR1 SGHRS and CDR2 YFSETQ. This CDR3 contains 19 residues. V lost 3 bases and J 10 bases, leaving 29 bases between the germline ends. The CDR3 protein is CASSWGGAGGTATQSPLHF. DNA of the CDR3: TGCGCCAGCAGCTGGGGGGGGGCGGGGGGCACTGCTACCCAGTCACCCCTCCACTTT.

This chain connects TRBV25-1 to TRBJ1-2, with D possibly TRBD1 on 6 matching bases. The CDR3 is 14 amino acids. With 5 bases removed from V and 4 bases from J, the gap between germline ends came to 14 bases. The germline V gene has CDR1 MGHDK and CDR2 SYGVNS. The CDR3 DNA reads TGTGCCAGCAGTCCTCCGGACAGACCCTATGGCTACACCTTC. Translated: CASSPPDRPYGYTF.

The rearrangement uses TRBV5-1 and TRBJ1-1; D is ambiguous. This CDR3 spans 14 amino acids. The V end was cut by 2 bases, the J end by 2 bases, with 10 bases between. Germline CDR1 is SGHRS and CDR2 is YFSETQ. In DNA, the CDR3 is TGCGCCAGCAGCTTCCAACAGAGTAACACTGAAGCTTTCTTT. Its protein is CASSFQQSNTEAFF. The complete variable domain, with remaining parts taken from reference TRBV5-1 and TRBJ1-1, reads KAGVTQTPRYLIKTRGQQVTLSCSPISGHRSVSWYQQTPGQGLQFLFEYFSETQRNKGNFPGRFSGRQFSNSRSEMNVSTLELGDSALYLCASSFQQSNTEAFFGQGTRLTVV.

The gene calls are TRBV19 and TRBJ2-2, with 11 nucleotides matching TRBD2. This CDR3 spans 14 amino acids. J lost 5 bases, V lost 9 bases, and 5 bases had no gene match. From germline, CDR1 is LNHDA and CDR2 SQIVND (reference sequence). CDR3 loop: CASHRLAGTGELFF. CDR3 DNA sequence: TGTGCCAGCCATAGACTAGCGGGGACCGGGGAGCTGTTTTTT.

The chain employs TRBV10-3 and TRBJ2-2; D may be TRBD2 (5 bases). Germline CDR1 and CDR2: ENHRY and SYGVKD. Trimming cost V 0 bases and J 3 bases, with 5 bases left between them. This CDR3 is 14 amino acids long. CDR3 DNA sequence: TGTGCCATCAGTGAGTCGGACTACACCGGGGAGCTGTTTTTT. This gives the protein CAISESDYTGELFF.

The sample holds one count of this clone. The chain combines TRBV27 with TRBJ2-2; D ambiguous. This CDR3 contains 13 residues. Trimming removed 6 bases from V and 6 bases from J, with 11 bases in between. The germline V gene has CDR1 MNHEY and CDR2 SMNVEV (reference sequence). The CDR3 is CASRILGAGELFF. DNA for the CDR3: TGTGCCAGCAGAATCTTAGGCGCCGGGGAGCTGTTTTTT.

The chain is built from TRBV27 and TRBJ1-2; 7 bases align to TRBD1. In germline, CDR1 is MNHEY, CDR2 SMNVEV (reference sequence). V shed 3 bases, J shed 4 bases, and the junction held 11 bases outside the gene matches. The CDR3 spans 16 residues. The CDR3 loop is CASSFGTADPSYGYTF. The CDR3 nucleotides are TGTGCCAGCAGTTTCGGGACAGCCGACCCATCCTATGGCTACACCTTC.

This chain joins TRBV6-6 and TRBJ2-1; 9 bases align to TRBD2. Germline values: CDR1 MNHNY, CDR2 SVGAGI (reference sequence). The length of the CDR3 is 15 residues. V shed 8 bases, J shed 5 bases, and the junction held 10 bases outside the gene matches. The CDR3 sequence: CASGPPSGTDNEQFF. The CDR3 bases are TGTGCCAGCGGACCTCCTAGCGGGACCGACAATGAGCAGTTCTTC.

The V and J genes are TRBV7-8 and TRBJ2-1, with D maybe TRBD1 (5 bases). The CDR3 is 15 residues long. The germline V and J ends were trimmed by 1 base and 4 bases, with 11 bases remaining between them. Looked up from germline, CDR1 is SGHVS and CDR2 is FQNEAQ. The CDR3 is CASSLVSGYYNEQFF. The CDR3 nucleotides read TGTGCCAGCAGCTTAGTTTCAGGGTATTACAATGAGCAGTTCTTC.

The rearrangement uses TRBV9 and TRBJ1-2, with 9 bases aligning to TRBD1. CDR1 is SGDLS, CDR2 YYNGEE, per germline. Losses at the gene ends were 4 bases for V and 3 bases for J; bases not matched to a gene: 4. CDR3 length: 14 residues. In DNA form, the CDR3 reads TGTGCCAGCAGCATGACAGGGGGGGACTATGGCTACACCTTC. It codes for CASSMTGGDYGYTF.

The chain combines TRBV9 with TRBJ1-1; D is unresolved. Germline values: CDR1 SGDLS, CDR2 YYNGEE. Between the trimmed V and J ends, which lost 0 bases and 5 bases, there was a span of 11 bases. This CDR3 spans 14 amino acids. CDR3 DNA: TGTGCCAGCAGCGTAGTAGGTTCGGAAACTGAAGCTTTCTTT. Its protein is CASSVVGSETEAFF.

V is TRBV6-2 or TRBV6-3 and J is TRBJ2-5; 7 nucleotides line up with TRBD1. Germline V gene lookup returns CDR1 MNHEY and CDR2 SVGEGT. The junction had 5 bases not matched to a gene; V was cut back by 5 bases and J by 2 bases. There are 14 residues in the CDR3. This CDR3 is CASSPGQLQETQYF. CDR3 nucleotide sequence: TGTGCCAGCAGTCCGGGACAGTTACAAGAGACCCAGTACTTC.

The chain joins TRBV15 to TRBJ2-6, with 8 bases aligning to TRBD1. Germline CDR1 is LNHNV and CDR2 is YYDKDF (reference sequence). V was clipped by 1 base and J by 2 bases; unmatched bases: 1. The CDR3 loop spans 16 amino acids. The CDR3 bases are TGTGCCACCAGCAGAGTGACAGGGGCTGGGGCCAACGTCCTGACTTTC. This gives the protein CATSRVTGAGANVLTF.

The rearrangement links TRBV6-1 to TRBJ2-1; D is tentatively TRBD1 or TRBD2 (5 bases each). The V end was cut by 3 bases, the J end by 9 bases, with 12 bases between. Germline V gene data show CDR1 as MNHNS and CDR2 as SASEGT. The length of the CDR3 is 13 residues. CDR3 region: CASSDRRETEQFF. CDR3 sequence (DNA): TGTGCCAGCAGTGATCGCAGGGAGACTGAGCAGTTCTTC.

This chain joins TRBV6-4 and TRBJ2-2; 9 bases agree with TRBD2. CDR3 length: 16 amino acids. Germline CDR1 reads MRHNA; CDR2 reads SNTAGT. Germline trimming cut 0 bases from V and 3 bases from J; bases unmatched to any gene: 2. In DNA form, the CDR3 reads TGTGCCAGCAGTGACTCGGAGCGGGGGGACACCGGGGAGCTGTTTTTT. This codes for CASSDSERGDTGELFF.

This clone was recorded only once. V is TRBV2 and J is TRBJ2-7, with TRBD1 identical over 7 bases. Germline CDR1 is SNHLY and CDR2 is FYNNEI. CDR3 length: 13 amino acids. V trimming: 8 bases; J trimming: 2 bases; junction bases outside the gene matches: 6. CDR3 DNA sequence: TGTGCCAGCCATCGAGGGACAGCCTACGAGCAGTACTTC. It specifies CASHRGTAYEQYF.

The rearrangement links TRBV6-5 to TRBJ1-2, with 8 bases aligning to TRBD1. The V and J ends lost 6 bases and 4 bases, in that order; junction bases with no gene match: 4. Germline V gene lookup returns CDR1 MNHEY and CDR2 SVGAGI. The CDR3 loop spans 13 amino acids. The CDR3 sequence: CASRRQGSYGYTF. In DNA, the CDR3 is TGTGCCAGCAGACGACAGGGGAGCTATGGCTACACCTTC.

The rearrangement joins TRBV5-6 to TRBJ2-7; 10 positions match TRBD1. Looked up from germline, CDR1 is SGHDT and CDR2 is YYEEEE. CDR3 length: 16 amino acids. The junction had 12 bases not matched to a gene; V was cut back by 4 bases and J by 5 bases. The CDR3 DNA reads TGTGCCAGCAGCCCCCTGACAGGGGGCAGAAGTAACGAGCAGTACGTC. It encodes CASSPLTGGRSNEQYV.

This chain connects TRBV2 to TRBJ2-6; D is ambiguous. The CDR3 runs to 15 residues. Between the trimmed V and J ends, which lost 3 bases and 4 bases, there was a span of 10 bases. The germline V gene encodes CDR1 SNHLY and CDR2 FYNNEI. Written as DNA, the CDR3 is TGTGCCAGCAGTGACAGGCTCGCCGGGGCCAACGTCCTGACTTTC. It yields the protein CASSDRLAGANVLTF.

This rearrangement joins TRBV11-2 to TRBJ2-1, with a weak D call TRBD2 (6 bases). Trimming took 5 bases from V and 14 from J, leaving 19 bases between them. This CDR3 comprises 13 residues. CDR1 and CDR2 from the germline V gene are SGHAT and FQNNGV. DNA of the CDR3: TGTGCCAGCAGCCCTTCCCGGGACTCCTTCAAGTTCTTC. Residues: CASSPSRDSFKFF.

The chain employs TRBV3-1 (or the pseudogene TRBV3-2) and TRBJ2-1; D is unresolved. This CDR3 contains 15 residues. V lost 3 bases, J lost 0 bases, and 9 bases lay in between. Germline loops: CDR1 LGHDT, CDR2 YNNKEL (reference sequence). The CDR3 coding sequence is TGTGCCAGCAGCCACGGCCGGAGCTCCTACAATGAGCAGTTCTTC. Translated: CASSHGRSSYNEQFF.

V is TRBV9 and J is TRBJ2-3, with 10 bases matching TRBD2. From germline, CDR1 is SGDLS and CDR2 YYNGEE. The CDR3 contains 17 residues. V gave up 1 base and J gave up 1 base; unmatched junction bases: 6. The CDR3 region is CASSVTSGDYRTDTQYF. In DNA form, the CDR3 reads TGTGCCAGCAGCGTAACTAGCGGGGATTATCGCACAGATACGCAGTATTTT.

This chain connects TRBV11-2 to TRBJ2-3; 10 nucleotides agree with TRBD2. CDR3 length equals 16 residues. V lost 6 bases, J lost 3 bases, and 9 bases stayed unmatched. Germline V gene lookup returns CDR1 SGHAT and CDR2 FQNNGV. In DNA, the CDR3 is TGTGCCAGCAGTCGGAGCGGGGGGGTTTGGACAGATACGCAGTATTTT. The encoded protein is CASSRSGGVWTDTQYF.

This chain links TRBV19 with TRBJ1-1; tentatively, D is TRBD1 (5 bases). V lost 4 bases and J 7 bases, leaving 13 bases between the germline ends. CDR3 length: 13 residues. Germline V gives CDR1 LNHDA, CDR2 SQIVND (reference sequence). The CDR3 here is CASSTSRDFEAFF. CDR3 DNA: TGTGCCAGTAGTACCAGCCGGGACTTTGAAGCTTTCTTT.